This T cell receptor (beta chain) was found in a study of somatic mutations in cytotoxic T cells in rheumatoid arthritis (dated by TCRdb to 2016 to 2017). Describing the broader study: Before any treatment started and right after they were diagnosed, patients gave peripheral blood samples (less than 33 ml EDTA). For roughly 61 rheumatoid arthritis patients and 20 or so healthy controls, TCRB deep sequencing was carried out. Patient and control groups had essentially identical median ages. A FACSAria II or Sony SH800 was used to flow-sort some V beta antibody-stained T-cell populations at nearly 100% purity, and TCRB sequencing was also done on sorted V beta1+ cells. To characterize clonality, the study used TCRB deep sequencing while asking whether somatic mutations are carried by expanded CD8+ T-cell clones in newly diagnosed, untreated rheumatoid arthritis.

Overall results and qualifications from the work: CD8+ T-cell clonality in rheumatoid arthritis patients was not significantly different from that in age-matched healthy controls. Healthy controls showed no age-related increase in CD8+ clonality, whereas patients did (Spearman r ≈ 0.5). Several identical CD8+ TCRB sequences were found in both blood and synovial fluid, and in about an eighth of the roughly 65 patients the largest CD8+ clone exceeded 20% of CD8+ cells. The antigen targets of the expanded CD8+ clones were unknown, and absence from virus-specific databases did not rule out viral specificity. The slight TRBV07 underrepresentation in patients was not adjusted for multiple comparisons.

Flow cytometry confirmed the purity of CD4+ and CD8+ cells that had been isolated by positive magnetic bead selection on an AutoMACS. Clonal expansions were first screened by flow cytometry with a TCR V beta antibody panel, then characterized by TCRB deep sequencing of sorted CD8+ fractions. Peripheral blood mononuclear cells were obtained using density gradient separation with Ficoll-Paque PLUS. DNA from CD4-enriched, CD8-enriched or PBMC samples was extracted using Nucleospin Tissue or Tissue XS kits and then quantified on a Qubit 2.0 fluorometer. Only a few counts were recorded for this clone. This clone's antigen is unknown. Qualities for individual bases were not recorded, and no much larger clone is one base off. TCRB CDR3 sequencing used the immunoSEQ assay on genomic DNA. Under the source paper's analysis protocol: Published virus-specific TCRB sequences were compared with patient CD8+ clones larger than 1%, and only a few matches were found. Analyses were restricted to productive TCRB rearrangements. A clone was defined by a unique TCRB CDR3 sequence, and clonality was computed as a productive clonality index based on Shannon entropy. To calculate repertoire overlap between two samples, the template counts of each clone were considered relative to each sample's total templates. Flow cytometry-measured V-gene usage correlated with V-gene usage from TCRB sequencing, with a Spearman r of about 0.65. TCRdb re-hosts the immuneACCESS table, in-frame sequences only. Its copies lack some clones; in the studies checked, an unresolved V gene accounts for under half of them, and the cause for the rest is not known. From that table come the V and J calls and clone size; the DNA was used to work out D and trimming. This sample comprises 15,000 to 20,000 clones, 70% to 85% of them detected only once. In total, the top ten clones hold roughly 10% of the sample.

V and J lose 0 bases and 3 bases, and a span of 7 bases separates them. CDR1 and CDR2, looked up from the germline V gene (reference sequence), are SGHKS and YYEKEE. Inclusive of the bounding cysteine and valine, the CDR3 is 13 residues long. Of the read, only the CDR3 DNA is kept; its 39 bases are in frame from base 1. The chain was built from TRBV5-5 and TRBJ2-7; the D gene remains uncertain. Sequenced sample: CD8+ T cells sorted from blood. The TCR originated in an adult with rheumatoid arthritis. The CDR3 reads as follows: CASSLGGLYEQYV. The base sequence is TGTGCCAGCAGCTTGGGGGGTCTCTACGAGCAGTACGTC.